Below, 23 T cell receptor beta chains from the same sample are listed, as sequenced in a study of technical replicates of blood from a handful of donors. Profiling relied on immunoSEQ multiplex PCR, and the TCRdb table lists in-frame clones only, not all of them. This sample has about 59,000 clones, with roughly 93% found just once. Sequences were obtained from PBMCs. Receptors were obtained from a human donor in good health. Some clones in this sample may be carry-over from other donors' samples.

The rearrangement joins TRBV30 to TRBJ2-1; tentatively, D is TRBD1 (6 bases). Germline V gene lookup returns CDR1 GTSNPN and CDR2 SVGIG (reference sequence). The CDR3 has 11 amino acids. Trimming pared 5 bases from V and 4 bases from J, leaving 6 bases between. In nucleotides, the CDR3 is TGTGCCTGGGGACAGTACAATGAGCAGTTCTTC. Translated: CAWGQYNEQFF.

The rearrangement joins TRBV5-6 to TRBJ2-1; perhaps TRBD1 as D (5 bases). Trimming shortened V by 0 bases and J by 2 bases, and 9 bases separated the two germline ends. Germline CDR1 and CDR2: SGHDT and YYEEEE. This CDR3 has 15 residues. CDR3 region: CASSLVDRTYNEQFF. The CDR3 nucleotides are TGTGCCAGCAGCTTGGTAGACAGAACCTACAATGAGCAGTTCTTC.

The rearrangement joins TRBV29-1 to TRBJ2-7, with 7 bases aligning to TRBD1. CDR1 is SQVTM and CDR2 is ANQGSEA in the germline V gene. The trim removed 6 bases at V and 6 bases at J, leaving 5 bases unmatched. There are 11 residues in the CDR3. The CDR3 spells CSVIQGREQYF. The CDR3 DNA reads as TGCAGCGTAATACAGGGGCGCGAGCAGTACTTC.

The rearrangement joins TRBV5-4 to TRBJ1-1; D remains unclear. CDR3 length: 14 amino acids. Germline V gives CDR1 SGHNT, CDR2 YYREEE (reference sequence). V lost 0 bases and J 1 base, leaving 7 bases between the germline ends. The CDR3 is CASSLANRNTEAFF. Here the CDR3 DNA reads TGTGCCAGCAGCTTGGCCAACAGGAACACTGAAGCTTTCTTT.

This clone was found once. The gene calls are TRBV7-9 and TRBJ1-2; D ambiguous. Trimming pared 4 bases from V and 0 bases from J, leaving 9 bases between. The CDR3 sequence is 14 residues long. From germline, CDR1 is SEHNR and CDR2 FQNEAQ (reference sequence). CDR3: CASSSQLANYGYTF. CDR3 nucleotides: TGTGCCAGCAGCTCACAGTTAGCTAACTATGGCTACACCTTC.

V and J are TRBV30 and TRBJ1-4, with D perhaps TRBD1 (6 bases). CDR3 length: 15 residues. Trimming took 0 bases from V and 2 from J, leaving 10 bases between them. Germline loops: CDR1 GTSNPN, CDR2 SVGIG (reference sequence). The CDR3 sequence is CAWSVRRGTNEKLFF. The CDR3 DNA reads as TGTGCCTGGAGTGTACGTAGGGGGACTAATGAAAAACTGTTTTTT.

The rearrangement joins TRBV2 to TRBJ2-2; D may be TRBD1 (5 bases). Trimming shortened V by 6 bases and J by 4 bases, and 12 bases separated the two germline ends. This CDR3 contains 14 residues. Germline V gene lookup returns CDR1 SNHLY and CDR2 FYNNEI. The CDR3: CASSRRDSTGELFF. The CDR3 region has the DNA TGTGCCAGCAGCCGCCGAGACAGCACCGGGGAGCTGTTTTTT.

The rearrangement joins TRBV19 to TRBJ2-7; weak D call: TRBD1 (5 bases). The CDR3 is 15 amino acids. V lost 6 bases and J 5 bases, leaving 20 bases between the germline ends. The germline gives CDR1 LNHDA, CDR2 SQIVND (reference sequence). The chain's CDR3 is CASSLGLGIGHEQYF. The CDR3 DNA is TGTGCCAGTAGCCTGGGGCTGGGGATCGGACACGAGCAGTACTTC.

The V and J genes are TRBV5-6 and TRBJ2-2; 7 bases agree with TRBD1. V was clipped by 4 bases and J by 0 bases; unmatched bases: 9. Germline V gene lookup returns CDR1 SGHDT and CDR2 YYEEEE. The CDR3 is 17 residues long. The CDR3 here is CASSRRPGTANTGELFF. The CDR3 coding sequence is TGTGCCAGCAGCCGGCGGCCCGGGACAGCGAACACCGGGGAGCTGTTTTTT. Looking up the rest from reference TRBV5-6 and TRBJ2-2 gives the full variable domain: DAGVTQSPTHLIKTRGQQVTLRCSPKSGHDTVSWYQQALGQGPQFIFQYYEEEERQRGNFPDRFSGHQFPNYSSELNVNALLLGDSALYLCASSRRPGTANTGELFFGEGSRLTVL.

J is TRBJ1-2 and V is TRBV6-6, with a weak D call TRBD1 (5 bases). From germline, CDR1 is MNHNY and CDR2 SVGAGI (reference sequence). This CDR3 region has 14 residues. V lost 2 bases to trimming and J lost 5 bases, with 12 bases between them. CDR3 sequence reads: CASSYGQVNYGYTF. For the CDR3, the DNA is TGTGCCAGCAGTTACGGACAAGTTAATTATGGCTACACCTTC.

The chain combines TRBV7-6 with TRBJ2-3; no clear D gene. The V end lost 0 bases, the J end lost 0 bases, and 4 bases lay between the germline ends. The CDR3 sequence is 14 residues long. Germline CDR1 SGHVS, CDR2 FNYEAQ. Here the CDR3 DNA reads TGTGCCAGCAGCTTAGCCTCCAGCACAGATACGCAGTATTTT. It codes for CASSLASSTDTQYF.

The DNA of the CDR3 is TGTGCCAGCAGTGAAGAGCGGGGGGGCCCTGAGACCCAGTACTTC. Translating it yields CASSEERGGPETQYF. The gene calls are TRBV6-4 and TRBJ2-5, with 10 positions matching TRBD2. V lost 3 bases to trimming and J lost 5 bases; unmatched junction nucleotides: 6. CDR3 length: 15 residues. Germline V lookup: CDR1 MRHNA, CDR2 SNTAGT.

CDR3 residues: CASSLVDRVYGYTF. The DNA for the CDR3 is TGTGCCAGCAGCTTGGTCGACAGGGTCTATGGCTACACCTTC. V usage is TRBV5-6 and J usage is TRBJ1-2, with TRBD1 matching over 7 bases. The V gene's germline CDR1 is SGHDT and CDR2 YYEEEE. V was clipped by 0 bases and J by 4 bases; unmatched bases: 3. The CDR3 sequence is 14 residues long.

As DNA, the CDR3 is TGCGCCAGCAGCCTTCGGCAGGGGGCTGAGCAGTACTTC. Translated: CASSLRQGAEQYF. This chain connects TRBV4-1 to TRBJ2-7; TRBD1 matches at 8 bases. CDR1 MGHRA and CDR2 YSYEKL come from the germline V gene. The junction had 6 bases not matched to a gene; V was cut back by 4 bases and J by 7 bases. This CDR3 has 13 amino acids.

The chain couples TRBV18 to TRBJ1-2; maybe TRBD1 (5 bases). Trimming pared 0 bases from V and 7 bases from J, leaving 12 bases between. CDR3 length equals 14 residues. Germline V gene data show CDR1 as KGHSH and CDR2 as LQKENI. The CDR3 reads CASSPPEVGPGYTF. As DNA, the CDR3 is TGTGCCAGCTCACCACCCGAGGTGGGGCCTGGCTACACCTTC.

This clone was seen only once. The V and J genes are TRBV30 and TRBJ1-5; 8 positions match TRBD1. CDR3 length: 14 residues. The trim removed 3 bases at V and 7 bases at J, leaving 8 bases unmatched. Germline CDR1 reads GTSNPN; CDR2 reads SVGIG (reference sequence). This chain's CDR3 is CAWSVGTGKQPQHF. CDR3 DNA sequence: TGTGCCTGGAGCGTAGGGACAGGTAAACAGCCCCAGCATTTT.

The genes are TRBV28 and TRBJ2-1; TRBD2 aligns across 7 bases. J was trimmed by 9 bases and V by 6 bases; bases with no gene match: 11. Germline V gene data show CDR1 as MDHEN and CDR2 as SYDVKM. CDR3 length equals 14 residues. For the CDR3, the DNA is TGTGCCAGCAGCGAATCGCCTGGGAGGGGTGAGCAGTTCTTC. Protein product: CASSESPGRGEQFF.

V gene TRBV4-2 combines with J gene TRBJ2-2, with 8 bases fitting TRBD2. Unmatched junction bases numbered 7, after V lost 1 base and J lost 0 bases. Germline assignment: CDR1 LGHNA and CDR2 YNFKEQ. The CDR3 runs to 18 residues. The CDR3 DNA reads TGTGCCAGCAGCCAAGGCCAGCGGGGGTTAACGAACACCGGGGAGCTGTTTTTT. Protein: CASSQGQRGLTNTGELFF.

The chain uses TRBV7-9 and TRBJ1-2; no firm D call. V was shortened by 6 bases and J by 4 bases, with 12 bases between the two germline ends. This CDR3 has 13 amino acids. Germline-derived CDR1 and CDR2 are SEHNR and FQNEAQ (reference sequence). CDR3 region: CASSPGVLYGYTF. CDR3 bases: TGTGCCAGCAGTCCCGGGGTCCTCTATGGCTACACCTTC.

V usage is TRBV19 and J usage is TRBJ2-5; 9 bases agree with TRBD1. The junction had 5 bases not matched to a gene; V was cut back by 4 bases and J by 5 bases. This CDR3 has 14 amino acids. The V gene's germline CDR1 is LNHDA and CDR2 SQIVND (reference sequence). The CDR3 nucleotides are TGTGCCAGTAGTACCACAGGGGGCCAGGAGACCCAGTACTTC. Its translation is CASSTTGGQETQYF.

This CDR3 reads CASRDRQDMTWDTQYF. CDR3 sequence (DNA): TGTGCCAGTAGGGACCGACAGGATATGACCTGGGATACGCAGTATTTT. This chain connects TRBV19 to TRBJ2-3; D is perhaps TRBD1 (6 bases). Trimming cost V 6 bases and J 6 bases, with 22 bases left between them. The CDR3 consists of 16 residues. Germline V gene data show CDR1 as LNHDA and CDR2 as SQIVND (reference sequence).

The chain recombines TRBV11-2 with TRBJ2-7; possibly TRBD1 for D (6 bases). The CDR3 runs 14 residues. Germline lookup yields CDR1 SGHAT and CDR2 FQNNGV. Trimming took 4 bases from V and 0 from J, leaving 10 bases between them. The CDR3 bases are TGTGCCAGCAGCTCTCAGGGGAGCTCCTACGAGCAGTACTTC. Amino acid sequence: CASSSQGSSYEQYF.

This clone has only a few counts. This rearrangement joins TRBV10-3 to TRBJ1-6; D ambiguous. This CDR3 is 12 amino acids long. V gave up 4 bases and J gave up 7 bases, with 5 bases separating them. Per germline, CDR1 ENHRY and CDR2 SYGVKD. The CDR3 nucleotides read TGTGCCATCAGTGCGGGGAATTCACCCCTCCACTTT. This translates into CAISAGNSPLHF.